The sequence of this T cell receptor (beta chain) was determined in a study of T cells after yellow fever vaccination. Findings of the study overall: Only a small proportion of the clonotypes turned up in both the CD4 and the CD8 compartments, likely arising from convergent recombination. Within FACS-sorted repertoires, abundant clonotypes contaminating from the bulk population could be present. The study re-detected most primary-vaccination clones after the booster (approximately 97% CD4, roughly 85% CD8).

With 5 bases removed from V and 0 bases from J, the gap between germline ends came to 14 bases. The CDR3 runs to 16 residues. TCR cDNA was made by 5'RACE template switching, adding a universal primer site and UMIs. TCRdb independently ran MiXCR on the 5' RACE reads; one entry per CDR3 protein. Here the sample spans under 400,000 distinct CDR3 sequences, roughly an eighth being singletons. With regard to this clonotype: The antigen remains unidentified.

This TCR was sampled from a man between 18 and 29 years old who received the YFV17D yellow fever vaccine. The chain is built from TRBV12-3 or TRBV12-4 and TRBJ2-4; D not resolved. The material sequenced was CD4+ T cells sorted from PBMCs, taken 15 days after the yellow fever booster vaccination. The CDR3 reads CASSPRTGLAKNIQYF. The CDR3 DNA follows: TGTGCCAGCAGTCCTCGGACGGGCTTAGCCAAAAACATTCAGTACTTC.